The 15 T cell receptor beta chains given below trace back to one sample, sequenced in a study of T cells after posttransplantation cyclophosphamide. Produced via immunoSEQ multiplex PCR; TCRdb's table is partial and in-frame only. The sample yields over 5,500 clones, about 90% seen once. Sequencing was performed on CD4+ T cells sorted from blood. These receptors all come from a woman aged 45-65 years in good health and a related stem cell transplant donor.

The chain links TRBV12-5 to TRBJ1-5; maybe TRBD1 (5 bases). CDR3 size: 13 residues. Germline CDR1 is LGHNT and CDR2 is FRNRAP. The V end was cut by 5 bases, the J end by 4 bases, with 9 bases between. This CDR3 reads CASGTGPNQPQHF. CDR3 DNA: TGTGCTAGTGGTACAGGCCCGAATCAGCCCCAGCATTTT.

V and J are TRBV25-1 and TRBJ1-4; 9 bases agree with TRBD1. Germline CDR1 is MGHDK and CDR2 is SYGVNS. Germline trimming cut 4 bases from V and 3 bases from J; bases unmatched to any gene: 9. The CDR3 contains 17 residues. The CDR3 bases are TGTGCCAGCAGTGTCGAGAACAGGGGGCCGTCTAATGAAAAACTGTTTTTT. Amino acid sequence: CASSVENRGPSNEKLFF.

The rearrangement links TRBV5-1 to TRBJ1-1; D unresolved. The CDR3 contains 14 residues. Per the germline V gene, CDR1 is SGHRS and CDR2 is YFSETQ. Trimming stripped 0 bases from V and 1 base from J, with 7 bases between. This CDR3 is CASSLEVANTEAFF. As DNA, the CDR3 is TGCGCCAGCAGCTTGGAGGTAGCGAACACTGAAGCTTTCTTT.

Worth noting for this clone: The junction shows a germline mismatch at one end, possibly a read error. At the DNA level, this CDR3 is encoded by other sequences in the same sample as well. The rearrangement uses TRBV15 and TRBJ1-1; D gene ambiguous. This CDR3 is 15 amino acids long. CDR1 LNHNV and CDR2 YYDKDF come from the germline V gene (reference sequence). CDR3 sequence reads: CATSRDSAENTEAFF. In DNA, the CDR3 is TGTGCCACCAGCAGAGACAGCGCTGAGAACACTGAAGCCTTCTTT.

This chain joins TRBV4-1 and TRBJ1-6, with D possibly being TRBD1 (6 bases). Between the trimmed V and J ends, which lost 1 base and 3 bases, there was a span of 10 bases. CDR1 MGHRA and CDR2 YSYEKL come from the germline V gene. The CDR3 loop spans 16 amino acids. As DNA, the CDR3 is TGCGCCAGCAGCCAAGCGCGGACAGACTATAATTCACCCCTCCACTTT. Protein product: CASSQARTDYNSPLHF.

In this sample, this clone turned up a few times. The DNA of the CDR3 is TGTGCCATCGGAGACGACTCCTATAATTCACCCCTCCACTTT. This sequence encodes CAIGDDSYNSPLHF. V is TRBV10-3 and J is TRBJ1-6, with D hard to call. Germline V gives CDR1 ENHRY, CDR2 SYGVKD. V was trimmed by 8 bases and J by 0 bases, leaving 8 bases between them. This CDR3 has 14 residues.

The V gene is TRBV4-1, the J gene TRBJ2-1; D unresolved. Deletions cut 6 bases from V and 4 bases from J, with 22 bases between. Germline lookup yields CDR1 MGHRA and CDR2 YSYEKL. This CDR3 has 17 amino acids. The DNA for the CDR3 is TGCGCCAGCAGAAGTTTTTTTATGAGTACCTTATACAATGAGCAGTTCTTC. It specifies CASRSFFMSTLYNEQFF.

The rearrangement joins TRBV5-4 to TRBJ1-1; D not resolved. Trimming took 2 bases from V and 1 from J, leaving 6 bases between them. CDR3 length equals 13 residues. The V gene's germline CDR1 is SGHNT and CDR2 YYREEE (reference sequence). In DNA, the CDR3 is TGTGCCAGCAGCTTCAGAGGGAACACTGAAGCTTTCTTT. Protein: CASSFRGNTEAFF.

This rearrangement joins TRBV5-4 to TRBJ2-5, with TRBD1 as a possible D gene (5 bases). With 4 bases removed from V and 2 bases from J, the gap between germline ends came to 15 bases. Germline lookup yields CDR1 SGHNT and CDR2 YYREEE (reference sequence). The CDR3 length is 15 residues. DNA of the CDR3: TGTGCCAGCAGCCAGGCACGGGCAGGGCAAGAGACCCAGTACTTC. Translating gives CASSQARAGQETQYF. Full variable domain (remainder filled in from reference TRBV5-4 and TRBJ2-5): ETGVTQSPTHLIKTRGQQVTLRCSSQSGHNTVSWYQQALGQGPQFIFQYYREEENGRGNFPPRFSGLQFPNYSSELNVNALELDDSALYLCASSQARAGQETQYFGPGTRLLVL.

The gene calls are TRBV27 and TRBJ2-6; weak D call: TRBD1 (6 bases). CDR3 size: 16 residues. CDR1 and CDR2 from the germline V gene are MNHEY and SMNVEV (reference sequence). Trimming cost V 4 bases and J 0 bases, with 10 bases left between them. DNA for the CDR3: TGTGCCAGCAGTTCCCACAGGGACTCTGGGGCCAACGTCCTGACTTTC. This encodes CASSSHRDSGANVLTF.

The J gene is TRBJ2-1, the V gene TRBV7-9; 9 bases map to TRBD1. Trimming cost V 2 bases and J 3 bases; bases outside gene matches: 5. This CDR3 is built from 16 residues. From germline, CDR1 is SEHNR and CDR2 FQNEAQ (reference sequence). Written as DNA, the CDR3 is TGTGCCAGCAGCTTACTTCGGACAGGGGACTACAATGAGCAGTTCTTC. Translating gives CASSLLRTGDYNEQFF.

A remark on this clone: A read error is likely, as this CDR3 ends without the conserved phenylalanine or tryptophan. The limits of the CDR3 on the DNA are not certain, so only TCRdb's listed CDR3 is given. The genes are TRBV6-6 and TRBJ2-7; whether TRBD1, the table's D call, matches the DNA was not checked. The CDR3 sequence runs 12 residues, both termini included. CDR1 and CDR2 from the germline V gene are MNHNY and SVGAGI (reference sequence). The chain's CDR3 is CASSPPQGLWGI.

The chain couples TRBV14 to TRBJ1-5, with D hard to call. V lost 4 bases, J lost 4 bases, and 8 bases lay in between. The germline gives CDR1 SGHDN, CDR2 FVKESK. The CDR3 length is 13 residues. The CDR3 here is CASSRGLNQPQHF. The CDR3 region has the DNA TGTGCCAGCAGCCGAGGACTTAATCAGCCCCAGCATTTT.

The chain employs TRBV2 and TRBJ2-7, with 10 bases aligning to TRBD1. The junction had 3 bases not matched to a gene; V was cut back by 4 bases and J by 3 bases. The CDR3 covers 14 residues. From germline, CDR1 is SNHLY and CDR2 FYNNEI. The CDR3 region has the DNA TGTGCCAGCAGTGGGGGACAGGGGATCTACGAGCAGTACTTC. It yields the protein CASSGGQGIYEQYF.

The J gene is TRBJ2-3, the V gene TRBV6-5, with a possible D match to TRBD2 (5 bases). Trimming removed 7 bases from V and 6 bases from J, with 14 bases in between. The CDR3 loop spans 13 amino acids. CDR1 MNHEY and CDR2 SVGAGI come from the germline V gene. In DNA form, the CDR3 reads TGTGCCAGCACATTACGCGGGCATGATACGCAGTATTTT. This translates into CASTLRGHDTQYF.